The entry below describes one T cell receptor beta chain. The antigen remains undetermined. Amplified TCR beta CDR3 regions derived from RNA transcripts. First-round RT-PCR targeting the TCR CDR3 was performed with the HTBI primer set. In TCRdb, the multiplex PCR reads were re-called with MiXCR into one record per CDR3 protein. The sample has around 500,000 distinct CDR3 sequences, approximately 15% seen once; the top ten hold approximately 14%. The data were taken from a study of T cells in Graves' hyperthyroidism and ophthalmopathy. Overall study: At initial diagnosis, before any treatment had begun, peripheral blood was obtained. Points from the study as a whole: Separation of ophthalmopathy from stable hyperthyroidism was achieved by a 13 V-J model.

Per the germline V gene, CDR1 is MDHEN and CDR2 is SYDVKM. The ends were cut back, 2 bases at V and 2 bases at J, with 19 bases in the middle. This CDR3 spans 19 amino acids. The clonotype was recovered from a woman aged 35 to 49 with Graves' hyperthyroidism. The sample consisted of blood. The chain uses TRBV28 and TRBJ2-6; TRBD1 is a possible D gene (6 bases). CDR3 sequence: CASSLVPAGVFPGANVLTF. CDR3 nucleotides: TGTGCCAGCAGTTTAGTTCCGGCAGGGGTGTTCCCTGGGGCCAACGTCCTGACTTTC.